The 27 T cell receptor beta chains below were found in one sample sequenced in a study of T cells in Graves' hyperthyroidism and ophthalmopathy. Authors of the study amplified TCR beta CDR3 regions from RNA transcripts. Researchers ran a first-round RT-PCR on the TCR CDR3 using the HTBI primer set. TCRdb re-analysed the multiplex PCR reads in MiXCR, keeping a single row per CDR3 protein. This sample has fewer than 900,000 distinct CDR3 sequences, with about a sixth found just once. Input material: blood. These receptors all stem from a man between 18 and 35 years old with Graves' hyperthyroidism.

The sample holds many counts of this clonotype. The chain links TRBV18 to TRBJ2-1; D unresolved. This CDR3 is built from 13 residues. Germline loops: CDR1 KGHSH, CDR2 LQKENI. With 1 base removed from V and 7 bases from J, the gap between germline ends came to 8 bases. CDR3 loop: CASSPLPSNEQFF. The CDR3 bases are TGTGCCAGCTCACCACTCCCTTCGAATGAGCAGTTCTTC. The full variable domain, rest sourced from reference TRBV18 and TRBJ2-1, is NAGVMQNPRHLVRRRGQEARLRCSPMKGHSHVYWYRQLPEEGLKFMVYLQKENIIDESGMPKERFSAEFPKEGPSILRIQQVVRGDSAAYFCASSPLPSNEQFFGPGTRLTVL.

The rearrangement uses TRBV4-2 and TRBJ2-2; 14 bases agree with TRBD2. In germline, CDR1 is LGHNA, CDR2 YNFKEQ. Trimming at V came to 1 base and at J to 7 bases, leaving 8 bases not matched to a gene. The CDR3 length is 18 residues. The CDR3 DNA is TGTGCCAGCAGCCAAGCCCCGGGACTAGCGGGAGAGGGCGGGGAGCTGTTTTTT. Translating it yields CASSQAPGLAGEGGELFF.

Many counts were recorded for this clonotype. The rearrangement links TRBV20-1 to TRBJ2-5, with no clear D. This CDR3 spans 11 amino acids. V was cut by 1 base and J by 2 bases, with 2 bases left in between. In germline, CDR1 is DFQATT, CDR2 SNEGSKA (reference sequence). CDR3 sequence: CSARGQETQYF. The CDR3 nucleotides read TGCAGTGCTAGAGGACAAGAGACCCAGTACTTC.

The chain recombines TRBV27 with TRBJ1-5, with TRBD1 as a possible D gene (5 bases). The germline CDR1 and CDR2 sequences are MNHEY and SMNVEV (reference sequence). V dropped 5 bases and J dropped 0 bases, with 17 bases sitting between them. CDR3 length: 17 amino acids. The CDR3 loop is CASSHTRTRNSNQPQHF. The CDR3 nucleotides are TGTGCCAGCAGTCACACTAGGACAAGGAATAGCAATCAGCCCCAGCATTTT.

This clonotype has at least ten counts. The V gene is TRBV20-1, the J gene TRBJ2-3; 7 positions agree with TRBD2. CDR3 size: 18 residues. CDR1 DFQATT and CDR2 SNEGSKA come from the germline V gene (reference sequence). V trimming: 0 bases; J trimming: 3 bases; junction bases outside the gene matches: 15. This CDR3 is CSARDPREAAGVTDTQYF. CDR3 sequence (DNA): TGCAGTGCTAGAGATCCACGGGAGGCCGCCGGAGTGACAGATACGCAGTATTTT.

This clonotype has a count of ten or more. The J gene is TRBJ2-1, the V gene TRBV2, with D perhaps TRBD2 (5 bases). Trimming cost V 1 base and J 8 bases, with 12 bases left between them. Germline CDR1 SNHLY, CDR2 FYNNEI. The CDR3 has 14 amino acids. CDR3 nucleotide sequence: TGTGCCAGCAGTGAAGTTGAGGGAATCGATGAGCAGTTCTTC. Translating it yields CASSEVEGIDEQFF.

The J gene is TRBJ2-7, the V gene TRBV20-1; 14 nucleotides line up with TRBD2. V lost 7 bases and J lost 5; bases outside the gene matches: 13. The V gene's germline CDR1 is DFQATT and CDR2 SNEGSKA (reference sequence). CDR3 length: 16 residues. This CDR3 is CSVIPPGTSGSHEQYF. CDR3 sequence (DNA): TGCAGTGTTATACCGCCCGGGACTAGCGGGAGCCACGAGCAGTACTTC.

The count of this clonotype is one. A much larger clone lies a single base off, so this may be a read error. This rearrangement joins TRBV7-2 to TRBJ1-2; 7 bases align to TRBD1. This CDR3 is 15 amino acids long. Looked up from germline, CDR1 is SGHTA and CDR2 is FQGNSA. CDR3: CASSLVGQVNYDYTF. For the CDR3, the DNA is TGTGCCAGCAGCTTAGTAGGACAGGTTAACTATGACTACACCTTC.

This clonotype was seen only a few times. This chain links TRBV6-2 or TRBV6-3 with TRBJ1-1; tentative D call: TRBD1 (6 bases). V was trimmed by 7 bases and J by 1 base, leaving 19 bases between them. In germline, CDR1 is MNHEY, CDR2 SVGEGT. The CDR3 contains 16 residues. CDR3 loop: CASTPRSARGNTEAFF. In DNA form, the CDR3 reads TGTGCCAGCACTCCTCGGTCGGCCAGGGGGAACACTGAAGCTTTCTTT.

The rearrangement joins TRBV20-1 to TRBJ1-2; no firm D call. Trimming shortened V by 0 bases and J by 0 bases, and 11 bases separated the two germline ends. Per the germline V gene, CDR1 is DFQATT and CDR2 is SNEGSKA (reference sequence). The CDR3 consists of 15 residues. The chain's CDR3 is CSARDQRATNYGYTF. CDR3 bases: TGCAGTGCTAGAGACCAGAGGGCGACTAACTATGGCTACACCTTC.

This clonotype was seen more than once but under ten times. The chain carries TRBV9 and TRBJ2-1; 10 nucleotides agree with TRBD1. After removal of 4 bases from V and 9 bases from J, the junction contained 19 bases not matched to a gene. Per the germline V gene, CDR1 is SGDLS and CDR2 is YYNGEE. The CDR3 contains 18 residues. CDR3 residues: CASSSSPTRDRGDSEQFF. The CDR3 DNA sequence: TGTGCCAGCAGCTCCTCTCCCACCCGGGACAGGGGAGACAGTGAGCAGTTCTTC.

The sample holds many counts of this clonotype. The gene calls are TRBV9 and TRBJ1-5; D unresolved. The CDR3 runs to 13 residues. Germline V CDR1 and CDR2: SGDLS, YYNGEE. V was trimmed by 0 bases and J by 3 bases, leaving 4 bases between them. The CDR3 nucleotides read TGTGCCAGCAGCGTAGGGAACAATCAGCCCCAGCATTTT. Its translation: CASSVGNNQPQHF.

V usage is TRBV7-2 and J usage is TRBJ2-4; the match to TRBD2 covers 14 bases. Germline CDR1 is SGHTA and CDR2 is FQGNSA. The length of the CDR3 is 16 residues. V lost 5 bases and J lost 9; bases outside the gene matches: 9. This CDR3 reads CASSATSGRAGGIQYF. As DNA, the CDR3 is TGTGCCAGCAGCGCGACTAGCGGGAGGGCGGGGGGCATTCAGTACTTC.

This clonotype was found many times. V gene TRBV27 combines with J gene TRBJ1-2, with 8 positions matching TRBD1. Germline V gene sequence: CDR1 MNHEY, CDR2 SMNVEV (reference sequence). The CDR3 contains 16 residues. J was trimmed by 0 bases and V by 4 bases; bases with no gene match: 7. DNA for the CDR3: TGTGCCAGCAGTTCAAGGGACAGGCCCTCTAACTATGGCTACACCTTC. It is translated as CASSSRDRPSNYGYTF.

This rearrangement joins TRBV9 to TRBJ2-1; D might be TRBD1 (6 bases). The CDR3 has 15 amino acids. Germline CDR1 is SGDLS and CDR2 is YYNGEE. The V and J ends lost 3 bases and 3 bases respectively, with 13 bases between them. The CDR3 reads CASSAEGDIYNEQFF. The DNA of the CDR3 is TGTGCCAGCAGCGCTGAGGGGGACATCTACAATGAGCAGTTCTTC. Combining the CDR3 with reference TRBV9 and TRBJ2-1 gives the whole variable domain DSGVTQTPKHLITATGQRVTLRCSPRSGDLSVYWYQQSLDQGLQFLIQYYNGEERAKGNILERFSAQQFPDLHSELNLSSLELGDSALYFCASSAEGDIYNEQFFGPGTRLTVL.

This clonotype has only a few counts. The rearrangement links TRBV28 to TRBJ2-6; no clear D gene. Trimming pared 0 bases from V and 2 bases from J, leaving 5 bases between. Germline V CDR1 and CDR2: MDHEN, SYDVKM. This CDR3 is built from 15 residues. The CDR3, as DNA: TGTGCCAGCAGTTTATGGGGTGCTGGGGCCAACGTCCTGACTTTC. Residues: CASSLWGAGANVLTF.

This sequence joins TRBV28 and TRBJ2-2; 11 bases match TRBD1. This CDR3 spans 15 amino acids. The V segment lost 2 bases and the J segment 9 bases; nucleotides outside the gene matches: 5. Germline V gives CDR1 MDHEN, CDR2 SYDVKM. The CDR3 sequence is CASSLLGQGAWELFF. The CDR3 DNA reads as TGTGCCAGCAGTTTACTCGGACAGGGGGCCTGGGAGCTGTTTTTT.

The rearrangement uses TRBV5-5 and TRBJ2-7, with TRBD1 identical over 9 bases. CDR3 length: 16 residues. CDR1 and CDR2 (germline): SGHKS, YYEKEE (reference sequence). Unmatched junction bases numbered 11, after V lost 2 bases and J lost 5 bases. The CDR3 region has the DNA TGTGCCAGCAGCTTTCCGTCGGGGACAGGGACCCACGAGCAGTACTTC. It codes for CASSFPSGTGTHEQYF. Full variable domain (rest looked up from reference TRBV5-5 and TRBJ2-7): DAGVTQSPTHLIKTRGQQVTLRCSPISGHKSVSWYQQVLGQGPQFIFQYYEKEERGRGNFPDRFSARQFPNYSSELNVNALLLGDSALYLCASSFPSGTGTHEQYFGPGTRLTVT.

This clonotype was picked up a small number of times. J is TRBJ2-1 and V is TRBV25-1, with unresolved D. This CDR3 has 11 residues. V was cut by 4 bases and J by 8 bases, with 6 bases left in between. Germline lookup yields CDR1 MGHDK and CDR2 SYGVNS. The CDR3 here is CASSAHDEQFF. The CDR3 DNA sequence: TGTGCCAGCAGTGCCCATGATGAGCAGTTCTTC.

The gene calls are TRBV7-2 and TRBJ2-1; weak D call: TRBD1 (5 bases). Looked up from germline, CDR1 is SGHTA and CDR2 is FQGNSA. V was clipped by 3 bases and J by 6 bases, with 15 bases between them. The length of the CDR3 is 15 residues. The DNA of the CDR3 is TGTGCCAGCAGCTTCTGGGCAGGGTTGTCCAATGAGCAGTTCTTC. Translating gives CASSFWAGLSNEQFF.

In this sample, this clonotype turned up many times. V is TRBV18 and J is TRBJ2-4; 7 bases map to TRBD1. CDR3 size: 14 residues. Germline loops: CDR1 KGHSH, CDR2 LQKENI. V trimming: 6 bases; J trimming: 3 bases; junction bases outside the gene matches: 5. CDR3 in amino acids: CASSRQGGKNIQYF. The CDR3 coding sequence is TGTGCCAGCTCGCGACAGGGTGGCAAAAACATTCAGTACTTC.

This rearrangement joins TRBV12-3 or TRBV12-4 to TRBJ2-1; tentatively, D is TRBD1 or TRBD2 (6 bases each). The ends were cut back, 7 bases at V and 0 bases at J, with 13 bases in the middle. CDR3 length equals 15 residues. CDR3 in DNA: TGTGCCAGCACGTGGAGGGGGTCCTCCTACAATGAGCAGTTCTTC. It specifies CASTWRGSSYNEQFF.

This chain links TRBV29-1 with TRBJ1-5, with 9 bases identical to TRBD1. The CDR3 runs to 13 residues. Germline V CDR1 and CDR2: SQVTM, ANQGSEA. V shed 6 bases and J 5 bases; nucleotides not matched to a gene: 5. The DNA for the CDR3 is TGCAGCGTACGACAGGGGGGGGATCAGCCCCAGCATTTT. It translates to CSVRQGGDQPQHF.

This clonotype was seen at least ten times. The chain employs TRBV11-2 and TRBJ1-2, with D unresolved. Germline loops: CDR1 SGHAT, CDR2 FQNNGV. This CDR3 has 14 residues. The V end was cut by 4 bases, the J end by 4 bases, with 13 bases between. CDR3 nucleotide sequence: TGTGCCAGCAGCTCCACGGGGTTTGCCTATGGCTACACCTTC. Protein: CASSSTGFAYGYTF. Drawing the rest from reference TRBV11-2 and TRBJ1-2, the complete variable domain is EAGVAQSPRYKIIEKRQSVAFWCNPISGHATLYWYQQILGQGPKLLIQFQNNGVVDDSQLPKDRFSAERLKGVDSTLKIQPAKLEDSAVYLCASSSTGFAYGYTFGSGTRLTVV.

The chain employs TRBV5-4 and TRBJ2-3; TRBD2 aligns across 7 bases. The CDR3 covers 18 residues. V dropped 1 base and J dropped 1; count of bases not matched to a gene: 12. Germline V lookup: CDR1 SGHNT, CDR2 YYREEE (reference sequence). The CDR3 DNA reads TGTGCCAGCAGCTTGAGTCTAAGCGGGATGGGGGGCACAGATACGCAGTATTTT. Its translation: CASSLSLSGMGGTDTQYF.

This clonotype was found many times. V gene TRBV11-3 combines with J gene TRBJ2-5; D is unresolved. Germline V gene sequence: CDR1 SGHNT, CDR2 YENEEA. This CDR3 is built from 11 residues. With 4 bases removed from V and 3 bases from J, the gap between germline ends came to 3 bases. The CDR3, as DNA: TGTGCCAGCAGCTGGGAAGAGACCCAGTACTTC. Amino acid sequence: CASSWEETQYF.

This clonotype was detected ten times or more. The DNA of the CDR3 is TGTGCCAGCAGTTTATGGGGGCTCCATCAGCCCCAGCATTTT. It yields the protein CASSLWGLHQPQHF. The rearrangement uses TRBV28 and TRBJ1-5; maybe TRBD1 (5 bases). CDR1 and CDR2 from the germline V gene are MDHEN and SYDVKM. There are 14 residues in the CDR3. V shed 0 bases and J shed 5 bases, with 8 bases lying between them.